This T cell receptor (beta chain) was documented in a study of T-cell reconstitution after alpha-beta-depleted transplantation in children. Study-level points and caveats: By about two months after transplant, alpha-beta T cells reportedly arose from several hundred graft clones that had expanded. Certain patients had high TCRbeta diversity at day 60, and it came from recipient T cells and thymic progenitors that survived. T-cell counts and diversity at one year post-transplant came mainly from newly produced T cells.

Unique molecular identifiers were built into the TCRbeta library. TCRdb re-analysed the PCR reads in MiXCR, keeping a single row per CDR3 protein. The table records about 1,000,000 distinct CDR3 sequences, roughly 29% of them present only once. The CDR3 has 15 amino acids. Germline CDR1 SGHRS, CDR2 YFSETQ. V shed 4 bases, J shed 5 bases, and the junction held 5 bases outside the gene matches. As concerns this clonotype: What it binds is unknown.

Sequencing was performed on PBMCs, mostly from graft donor cells, taken 360 days after TCRalphabeta/CD19-depleted stem cell transplant. V usage is TRBV5-1 and J usage is TRBJ1-6; 8 bases line up with TRBD1. This TCR derives from a boy younger than two who had a stem cell transplant for SCID, so the T cells may come from the graft donor. CDR3 in amino acids: CASSRGQADNSPLHF. DNA of the CDR3: TGCGCCAGCAGCAGGGGACAGGCCGATAATTCACCCCTCCACTTT.